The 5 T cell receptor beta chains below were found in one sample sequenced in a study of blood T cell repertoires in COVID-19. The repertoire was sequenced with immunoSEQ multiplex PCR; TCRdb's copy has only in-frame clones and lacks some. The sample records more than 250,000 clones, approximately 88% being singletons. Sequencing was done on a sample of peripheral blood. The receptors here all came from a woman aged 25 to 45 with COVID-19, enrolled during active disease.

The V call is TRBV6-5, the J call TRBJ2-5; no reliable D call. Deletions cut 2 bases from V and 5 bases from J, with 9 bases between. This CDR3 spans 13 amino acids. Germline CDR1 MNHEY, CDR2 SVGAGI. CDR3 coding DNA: TGTGCCAGCAGTTACGAGAGAGAGGAGACCCAGTACTTC. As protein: CASSYEREETQYF.

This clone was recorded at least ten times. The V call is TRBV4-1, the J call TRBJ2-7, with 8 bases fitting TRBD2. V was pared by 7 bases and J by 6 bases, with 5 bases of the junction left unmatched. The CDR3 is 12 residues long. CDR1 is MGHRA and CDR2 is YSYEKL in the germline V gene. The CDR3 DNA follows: TGCGCCAGCAACCCCGGGGGGGGCGAGCAGTACGTC. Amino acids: CASNPGGGEQYV.

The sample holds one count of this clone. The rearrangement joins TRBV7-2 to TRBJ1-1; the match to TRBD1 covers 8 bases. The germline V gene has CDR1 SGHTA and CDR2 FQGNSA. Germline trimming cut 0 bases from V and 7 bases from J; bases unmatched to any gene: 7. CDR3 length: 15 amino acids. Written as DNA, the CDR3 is TGTGCCAGCAGCTTAGCGGCCGGACAGGGACTTGAAGCTTTCTTT. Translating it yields CASSLAAGQGLEAFF. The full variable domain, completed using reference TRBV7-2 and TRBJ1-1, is GAGVSQSPSNKVTEKGKDVELRCDPISGHTALYWYRQSLGQGLEFLIYFQGNSAPDKSGLPSDRFSAERTGGSVSTLTIQRTQQEDSAVYLCASSLAAGQGLEAFFGQGTRLTVV.

The CDR3 DNA reads TGTGCCAGTAGTATAGGACCCGGACAGGGGATCTACGAGCAGTACTTC. Amino acids: CASSIGPGQGIYEQYF. V gene TRBV19 combines with J gene TRBJ2-7; TRBD1 agrees at 9 bases. CDR3 length: 16 amino acids. The V gene's germline CDR1 is LNHDA and CDR2 SQIVND (reference sequence). V shed 1 base and J 3 bases; nucleotides not matched to a gene: 7. The entire variable domain, with the rest obtained from reference TRBV19 and TRBJ2-7, is as follows: DGGITQSPKYLFRKEGQNVTLSCEQNLNHDAMYWYRQDPGQGLRLIYYSQIVNDFQKGDIAEGYSVSREKKESFPLTVTSAQKNPTAFYLCASSIGPGQGIYEQYFGPGTRLTVT.

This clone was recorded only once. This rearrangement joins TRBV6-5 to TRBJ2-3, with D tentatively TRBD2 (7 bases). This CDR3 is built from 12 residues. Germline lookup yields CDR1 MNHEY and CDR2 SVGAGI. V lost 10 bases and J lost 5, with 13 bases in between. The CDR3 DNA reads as TGTGCCACGGGGGGCCGGGGAGATACGCAGTATTTT. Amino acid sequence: CATGGRGDTQYF.